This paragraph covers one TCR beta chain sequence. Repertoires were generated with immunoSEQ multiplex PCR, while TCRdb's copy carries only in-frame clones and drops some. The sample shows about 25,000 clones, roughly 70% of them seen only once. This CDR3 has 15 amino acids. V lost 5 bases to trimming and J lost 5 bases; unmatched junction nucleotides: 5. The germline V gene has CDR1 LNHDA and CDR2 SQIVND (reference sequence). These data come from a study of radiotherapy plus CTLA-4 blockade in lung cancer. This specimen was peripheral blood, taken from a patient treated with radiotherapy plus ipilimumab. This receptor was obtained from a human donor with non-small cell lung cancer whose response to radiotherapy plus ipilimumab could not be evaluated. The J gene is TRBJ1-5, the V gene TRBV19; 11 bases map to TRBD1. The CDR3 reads CASSGRTGGDQPQHF. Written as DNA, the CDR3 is TGTGCCAGTAGTGGCCGGACAGGGGGCGATCAGCCCCAGCATTTT.